Listed here are 5 T cell receptor beta chains from one sample, sequenced in a study of cytomegalovirus exposure and HLA in healthy donors. 13 Jbeta primers and 60 Vbeta primers were used for the PCR. The table came from immunoSEQ multiplex PCR; TCRdb's copy has only in-frame clones and leaves some out. The sample consists of 70,000 or so clones, around 86% of them appearing once. Sample: PBMCs. The receptors were gathered from a woman aged 25 to 39 in good health and CMV-seronegative.

This chain links TRBV5-1 with TRBJ2-2; 10 bases line up with TRBD1. The CDR3 covers 15 residues. Germline V CDR1 and CDR2: SGHRS, YFSETQ. V shed 3 bases and J 3 bases; nucleotides not matched to a gene: 2. Written as DNA, the CDR3 is TGCGCCAGCAGCTGGACAGGGGGAGACACCGGGGAGCTGTTTTTT. This codes for CASSWTGGDTGELFF.

This chain uses TRBV19 with TRBJ2-2; D may be TRBD1 (8 bases). Per the germline V gene, CDR1 is LNHDA and CDR2 is SQIVND (reference sequence). The CDR3 covers 17 residues. The V end was cut by 2 bases, the J end by 2 bases, with 15 bases between. CDR3 nucleotides: TGTGCCAGTAGTATAAGGACAGGGAGGGGAAACACCGGGGAGCTGTTTTTT. Its protein is CASSIRTGRGNTGELFF.

The genes are TRBV4-3 and TRBJ2-5; 12 bases are shared with TRBD1. The CDR3 contains 15 residues. Germline loops: CDR1 LGHNA, CDR2 YSLEER. With 3 bases clipped from V and 5 bases from J, the junction kept 4 bases outside the gene matches. This chain's CDR3 is CASSHGTGGRETQYF. In DNA, the CDR3 is TGCGCCAGCAGCCATGGGACAGGGGGCAGGGAGACCCAGTACTTC.

The chain carries TRBV29-1 and TRBJ2-3; 7 positions agree with TRBD1. The germline CDR1 and CDR2 sequences are SQVTM and ANQGSEA. The CDR3 sequence is 15 residues long. With 6 bases clipped from V and 0 bases from J, the junction kept 9 bases outside the gene matches. The CDR3 spells CSVARWTGSTDTQYF. The CDR3 DNA reads as TGCAGCGTGGCCCGCTGGACAGGTAGCACAGATACGCAGTATTTT.

The rearrangement joins TRBV5-1 to TRBJ1-2; D might be TRBD1 (5 bases). The germline V gene encodes CDR1 SGHRS and CDR2 YFSETQ. This CDR3 comprises 12 residues. The V gene lost 4 bases and the J gene lost 8 bases, with 12 bases spanning the gap. The CDR3 sequence is CASSQDIGGYTF. The CDR3 DNA is TGCGCCAGCAGCCAGGACATAGGGGGCTACACCTTC.